This passage covers 19 T cell receptor beta chains from one sample sequenced in a study of T and B cells in COVID-19 patients. BIOMED2 TRB-A/B primer pools were used in multiplex TRB PCR. TCRdb independently ran MiXCR on the multiplex PCR reads; one entry per CDR3 protein. The table records 15,000 to 20,000 distinct CDR3 sequences, 36% of them present only once. TRB was amplified from about 250-500 ng of blood genomic DNA. Sequencing used blood. Receptors originate from a human donor with active COVID-19.

This clonotype has a count of ten or more. The CDR3 DNA sequence: TGTGCCAGCAGCACCTCCCCCTCTAGAGATACGCAGTATTTT. It is translated as CASSTSPSRDTQYF. V is TRBV6-5 and J is TRBJ2-3; D unclear. The V gene's germline CDR1 is MNHEY and CDR2 SVGAGI. The CDR3 contains 14 residues. Trimming shortened V by 6 bases and J by 5 bases, and 15 bases separated the two germline ends.

This clonotype was recorded only once. The J gene is TRBJ2-1, the V gene TRBV29-1, with unresolved D. V lost 8 bases, J lost 0 bases, and 11 bases lay in between. This CDR3 has 13 amino acids. The germline V gene has CDR1 SQVTM and CDR2 ANQGSEA. The CDR3 sequence: CSFFGISYNEQFF. CDR3 nucleotide sequence: TGCAGCTTCTTTGGGATCTCCTACAATGAGCAGTTCTTC.

V gene TRBV13 combines with J gene TRBJ1-1, with TRBD1 matching 7 bases. V trimming: 10 bases; J trimming: 1 base; junction bases outside the gene matches: 3. The CDR3 has 12 residues. CDR1 is PRHDT and CDR2 is FYEKMQ in the germline V gene (reference sequence). The CDR3, as DNA: TGTGCCACAAACAGGGGGAACACTGAAGCTTTCTTT. This translates into CATNRGNTEAFF.

The DNA of the CDR3 is TGTGCCAGCACATTCACAGGGGGCGAGCAGTACTTC. Its translation is CASTFTGGEQYF. The rearrangement links TRBV6-1 to TRBJ2-7, with TRBD1 identical over 8 bases. V lost 7 bases, J lost 6 bases, and 5 bases stayed unmatched. The germline V gene has CDR1 MNHNS and CDR2 SASEGT. The CDR3 is made up of 12 amino acids.

This clonotype appeared a few times. V usage is TRBV12-3 or TRBV12-4 and J usage is TRBJ1-5, with no clear D. V was shortened by 3 bases and J by 4 bases, with 13 bases between the two germline ends. The CDR3 runs 15 residues. The chain's CDR3 is CASSLRGIGNQPQHF. The CDR3 coding sequence is TGTGCCAGCAGTTTGCGAGGGATTGGGAATCAGCCCCAGCATTTT.

The table lists this clonotype with a few counts. The chain links TRBV5-5 to TRBJ2-7; possible D gene TRBD1, 5 bases. The germline CDR1 and CDR2 sequences are SGHKS and YYEKEE (reference sequence). V lost 4 bases and J lost 2, with 16 bases in between. This CDR3 contains 15 residues. CDR3: CASSLRVDRTYEQYF. The CDR3 nucleotides read TGTGCCAGCAGCCTCCGAGTCGACAGAACCTACGAGCAGTACTTC. The variable domain in full, completed from reference TRBV5-5 and TRBJ2-7, reads DAGVTQSPTHLIKTRGQQVTLRCSPISGHKSVSWYQQVLGQGPQFIFQYYEKEERGRGNFPDRFSARQFPNYSSELNVNALLLGDSALYLCASSLRVDRTYEQYFGPGTRLTVT.

The CDR3 reads CASSLAYETQYF. CDR3 DNA: TGTGCCAGCAGCTTGGCCTATGAGACCCAGTACTTC. The chain uses TRBV5-6 and TRBJ2-5, with D uncertain. Germline CDR1 and CDR2: SGHDT and YYEEEE. With 0 bases removed from V and 5 bases from J, the gap between germline ends came to 5 bases. The CDR3 is made up of 12 amino acids.

By sample fraction, this clonotype is medium-sized. V is TRBV19 and J is TRBJ2-2; perhaps TRBD1 as D (6 bases). The CDR3 is 15 residues long. Germline lookup yields CDR1 LNHDA and CDR2 SQIVND (reference sequence). Between the trimmed V and J ends, which lost 4 bases and 0 bases, there was a span of 9 bases. The DNA of the CDR3 is TGTGCCAGTAGTAAGGGACACCCGAACACCGGGGAGCTGTTTTTT. This sequence encodes CASSKGHPNTGELFF.

The V call is TRBV7-9, the J call TRBJ1-6; 11 bases are a match to TRBD1. The CDR3 spans 15 residues. Germline V lookup: CDR1 SEHNR, CDR2 FQNEAQ (reference sequence). Unmatched junction bases numbered 7, after V lost 5 bases and J lost 10 bases. The CDR3 DNA is TGTGCCAGCAGCCCCGGACAGGGGGCGCGATCACCCCTCCACTTT. It yields the protein CASSPGQGARSPLHF.

This clonotype was found a few times. The chain links TRBV19 to TRBJ1-1; D is ambiguous. The germline gives CDR1 LNHDA, CDR2 SQIVND (reference sequence). This CDR3 is 13 amino acids long. Trimming took 0 bases from V and 1 from J, leaving 3 bases between them. The CDR3 nucleotides read TGTGCCAGTAGTATAGAGGGGAACACTGAAGCTTTCTTT. This sequence encodes CASSIEGNTEAFF. Using reference TRBV19 and TRBJ1-1 for the parts outside the CDR3, the full variable domain is DGGITQSPKYLFRKEGQNVTLSCEQNLNHDAMYWYRQDPGQGLRLIYYSQIVNDFQKGDIAEGYSVSREKKESFPLTVTSAQKNPTAFYLCASSIEGNTEAFFGQGTRLTVV.

The chain couples TRBV6-5 to TRBJ2-1; 12 bases line up with TRBD2. Per the germline V gene, CDR1 is MNHEY and CDR2 is SVGAGI. This CDR3 region has 17 residues. V shed 1 base, J shed 4 bases, and the junction held 5 bases outside the gene matches. CDR3 DNA sequence: TGTGCCAGCAGTTACTTCCCTCTAGCGGGGGGGTACAATGAGCAGTTCTTC. Translation: CASSYFPLAGGYNEQFF.

The chain employs TRBV6-5 and TRBJ2-1; 8 bases are a match to TRBD2. V lost 5 bases and J lost 9; bases outside the gene matches: 12. CDR1 MNHEY and CDR2 SVGAGI come from the germline V gene. This CDR3 is 15 amino acids long. The CDR3 nucleotides read TGTGCCAGCAGTGCTGGGGGCGGGGGGAGGGGTGAGCAGTTCTTC. This translates into CASSAGGGGRGEQFF.

This clonotype was recorded many times. The J gene is TRBJ2-5, the V gene TRBV19; 7 nucleotides align to TRBD2. CDR3 length: 14 residues. Trimming removed 4 bases from V and 3 bases from J; junction bases left unmatched: 5. Germline V CDR1 and CDR2: LNHDA, SQIVND (reference sequence). The CDR3 DNA sequence: TGTGCCAGTAGTAACCGGGGAGGGGAAGAGACCCAGTACTTC. It encodes CASSNRGGEETQYF.

The chain carries TRBV6-1 and TRBJ2-7, with 10 nucleotides matching TRBD2. Looked up from germline, CDR1 is MNHNS and CDR2 is SASEGT. This CDR3 has 20 residues. Losses at the gene ends were 4 bases for V and 2 bases for J; bases not matched to a gene: 20. The CDR3 loop is CASSVPFLGVSGGLTYEQYV. CDR3 sequence (DNA): TGTGCCAGCAGTGTACCTTTTTTAGGCGTTAGCGGGGGGCTTACCTACGAGCAGTACGTC.

A few counts support this clonotype. The V call is TRBV29-1, the J call TRBJ1-5; TRBD1 aligns across 8 bases. The ends lost 7 bases at V and 7 bases at J; junction bases unmatched: 12. The CDR3 covers 14 residues. Looked up from germline, CDR1 is SQVTM and CDR2 is ANQGSEA. The CDR3 sequence: CSALDRASGQPQHF. In DNA form, the CDR3 reads TGCAGCGCCCTGGACAGGGCCAGCGGACAGCCCCAGCATTTT.

By share, this clonotype ranks as medium-sized (0.01 to 0.1%). The rearrangement links TRBV29-1 to TRBJ1-6; D remains ambiguous. The germline V gene has CDR1 SQVTM and CDR2 ANQGSEA. The CDR3 contains 13 residues. V lost 7 bases to trimming and J lost 6 bases, with 13 bases between them. CDR3 residues: CSAVEGGNSPLHF. The DNA of the CDR3 is TGCAGCGCTGTAGAGGGAGGTAATTCACCCCTCCACTTT. The complete variable domain, with remaining parts taken from reference TRBV29-1 and TRBJ1-6, reads SAVISQKPSRDICQRGTSLTIQCQVDSQVTMMFWYRQQPGQSLTLIATANQGSEATYESGFVIDKFPISRPNLTFSTLTVSNMSPEDSSIYLCSAVEGGNSPLHFGNGTRLTVT.

In this sample, this clonotype turned up a few times. The chain's CDR3 is CASSGPSNGVLGTGELFF. Here the CDR3 DNA reads TGTGCCAGCAGTGGGCCGTCTAATGGGGTATTGGGCACCGGGGAGCTGTTTTTT. The V call is TRBV6-1, the J call TRBJ2-2, with no clear D. The V gene lost 4 bases and the J gene lost 4 bases, with 22 bases spanning the gap. CDR1 and CDR2 (germline): MNHNS, SASEGT. The CDR3 has 18 residues.

The rearrangement uses TRBV6-5 and TRBJ2-3, with a weak D call TRBD1 (5 bases). The CDR3 totals 15 residues. V dropped 4 bases and J dropped 2 bases, with 13 bases sitting between them. The germline CDR1 and CDR2 sequences are MNHEY and SVGAGI. CDR3 region: CASSSPTRATDTQYF. Here the CDR3 DNA reads TGTGCCAGCAGTTCCCCGACCAGGGCCACAGATACGCAGTATTTT.

This clonotype came up a few times. The CDR3 nucleotides read TGTGCCAGCAGTTTATTGAGGGGACAGGGTAACTCCTACAATGAGCAGTTCTTC. Residues: CASSLLRGQGNSYNEQFF. The chain is built from TRBV12-3 or TRBV12-4 and TRBJ2-1; 9 bases are a match to TRBD1. The CDR3 is 18 amino acids. V lost 2 bases and J lost 0; bases outside the gene matches: 8.